These 4 T cell receptor beta chains came from one sample sequenced in a study of regulatory T cells. The primer mix had 52 TRBV and 13 TRBJ primers. Sequenced by immunoSEQ multiplex PCR; TCRdb stores in-frame clones only, minus some. The table records around 4,000 clones, 80% to 95% of them present only once. These receptors' antigens are unknown. Study-level results: In CD3G deficiency, regulatory T cells had lower Shannon diversity than autologous conventional CD4+ and control regulatory cells.

Specimen: CD4+ Tregs sorted from blood. The receptors come from a child under 10 years old with CD3G deficiency.

The chain carries TRBV6-6 and TRBJ2-6, with 7 nucleotides matching TRBD1. CDR3 size: 16 residues. J was trimmed by 5 bases and V by 2 bases; bases with no gene match: 6. CDR1 is MNHNY, CDR2 SVGAGI, per germline (reference sequence). Here the CDR3 reads CASSYAWTGRANVLTF. DNA of the CDR3: TGTGCCAGCAGTTACGCCTGGACAGGAAGGGCCAACGTCCTGACTTTC.

The chain employs TRBV21-1 and TRBJ2-1; the table's D gene call, TRBD2, was not cross checked with the DNA. TRBV21-1 is recorded as a pseudogene. This CDR3 contains 17 residues. This CDR3 reads CASSKHTPGLAGDEQFF. CDR3 DNA: TGTGCCAGCAGCAAACACACGCCGGGACTAGCGGGAGATGAGCAGTTCTTC.

The V gene is TRBV28, the J gene TRBJ2-1, with D tentatively TRBD2 (6 bases). Germline V CDR1 and CDR2: MDHEN, SYDVKM. This CDR3 comprises 15 residues. The germline V and J ends were trimmed by 1 base and 7 bases, with 14 bases remaining between them. DNA for the CDR3: TGTGCCAGCAGTTTATCGGGGGTACCTTGGAATGAGCAGTTCTTC. The encoded protein is CASSLSGVPWNEQFF.

This rearrangement joins TRBV5-1 to TRBJ2-3; 10 bases match TRBD1. Germline loops: CDR1 SGHRS, CDR2 YFSETQ. The V and J ends lost 0 bases and 1 base, in that order; junction bases with no gene match: 5. CDR3 size: 17 residues. The CDR3 reads CASSLDRTGGRTDTQYF. Written as DNA, the CDR3 is TGCGCCAGCAGCTTGGATAGGACAGGGGGTCGCACAGATACGCAGTATTTT.